The 5 T cell receptor beta chains listed next were all sequenced from one sample in a study of blood T cell repertoires in COVID-19. Profiling relied on immunoSEQ multiplex PCR, and the TCRdb table lists in-frame clones only, not all of them. The repertoire includes 250,000 to 300,000 clones, roughly 83% of them detected once, and about 4.6% sits in the top ten. Sequencing used peripheral blood. The receptors here all came from a man aged 60-69 years who had recovered from COVID-19.

Only one count was recorded for this clone. V is TRBV30 and J is TRBJ2-4, with TRBD2 identical over 7 bases. The CDR3 is 15 residues long. Looked up from germline, CDR1 is GTSNPN and CDR2 is SVGIG (reference sequence). Trimming took 2 bases from V and 7 from J; bases not matched to a gene: 11. The CDR3 DNA is TGTGCCTGGAGTCAGAGGAGGGCCGGGGGGAACATTCAGTACTTC. Residues: CAWSQRRAGGNIQYF. The full variable domain, with the rest looked up from reference TRBV30 and TRBJ2-4, is SQTIHQWPATLVQPVGSPLSLECTVEGTSNPNLYWYRQAAGRGLQLLFYSVGIGQISSEVPQNLSASRPQDRQFILSSKKLLLSDSGFYLCAWSQRRAGGNIQYFGAGTRLSVL.

The rearrangement joins TRBV28 to TRBJ1-6; no clear D gene. The CDR3 is 15 amino acids. The V end was cut by 9 bases, the J end by 0 bases, with 12 bases between. Germline V gene lookup returns CDR1 MDHEN and CDR2 SYDVKM. The CDR3 DNA reads as TGTGCCAGTTTCCGGAGGAACTCCTATAATTCACCCCTCCACTTT. Translating gives CASFRRNSYNSPLHF.

The rearrangement uses TRBV19 and TRBJ1-6, with a weak D call TRBD1 (5 bases). Germline assignment: CDR1 LNHDA and CDR2 SQIVND (reference sequence). This CDR3 comprises 14 residues. V lost 9 bases and J 4 bases, leaving 13 bases between the germline ends. CDR3: CASNQGLYNSPLHF. In nucleotides, the CDR3 is TGTGCCAGCAACCAGGGTCTGTATAATTCACCCCTCCACTTT.

As DNA, the CDR3 is TGTGCCACCAGCAAAAGACAGGGGAAGACTGAAGCTTTCTTT. Its translation is CATSKRQGKTEAFF. The chain links TRBV15 to TRBJ1-1; 8 bases are shared with TRBD1. CDR1 is LNHNV and CDR2 is YYDKDF in the germline V gene (reference sequence). This CDR3 has 14 amino acids. The V segment lost 4 bases and the J segment 5 bases; nucleotides outside the gene matches: 6.

The chain uses TRBV7-9 and TRBJ2-6, with D unclear. The V gene's germline CDR1 is SEHNR and CDR2 FQNEAQ (reference sequence). The CDR3 contains 18 residues. Trimming cost V 2 bases and J 0 bases, with 14 bases left between them. CDR3 sequence (DNA): TGTGCCAGCAGCTTAATCCACGGGTTGGACTCTGGGGCCAACGTCCTGACTTTC. Amino acids: CASSLIHGLDSGANVLTF. The full variable domain, completed using reference TRBV7-9 and TRBJ2-6, is DTGVSQNPRHKITKRGQNVTFRCDPISEHNRLYWYRQTLGQGPEFLTYFQNEAQLEKSRLLSDRFSAERPKGSFSTLEIQRTEQGDSAMYLCASSLIHGLDSGANVLTFGAGSRLTVL.